The 19 T cell receptor beta chains reported below all come from one sample, sequenced in a study of beta chain features in type 1 diabetes. Whole-study findings and limits: Shortening of TCRB CDR3s, moderate but significant, appeared in all four CD4+ subsets of Type 1 diabetes patients.

Their target antigens are unknown. The entirety of the isolated RNA underwent reverse transcription, so expressed TCRB transcripts were sequenced. The data were produced by immunoSEQ multiplex PCR, yet TCRdb's version contains in-frame clones alone and is incomplete. This sample has over 300,000 clones, with approximately 9.7% found just once. Sequenced: central memory CD4+ T cells from blood. These receptors all come from a man aged 25-45 years with type 1 diabetes.

This clone has a handful of counts. J is TRBJ1-4 and V is TRBV7-8; D not resolved. In germline, CDR1 is SGHVS, CDR2 FQNEAQ. V was cut by 5 bases and J by 0 bases, with 10 bases left in between. CDR3 length: 15 residues. CDR3 sequence reads: CASSEWAATNEKLFF. The CDR3 coding sequence is TGTGCCAGCAGCGAATGGGCTGCAACTAATGAAAAACTGTTTTTT.

This clone appeared many times. The V and J genes are TRBV18 and TRBJ1-3, with D maybe TRBD1 (5 bases). Trimming took 3 bases from V and 0 from J, leaving 12 bases between them. Germline loops: CDR1 KGHSH, CDR2 LQKENI. The CDR3 spans 16 residues. The CDR3 DNA reads as TGTGCCAGCTCACCGGGAATGGGGGACTCTGGAAACACCATATATTTT. It specifies CASSPGMGDSGNTIYF.

The chain has TRBV5-1 and TRBJ2-1; unclear D gene. Trimming stripped 0 bases from V and 6 bases from J, with 13 bases between. Germline lookup yields CDR1 SGHRS and CDR2 YFSETQ. The CDR3 consists of 15 residues. The CDR3 loop is CASSLERPASNEQFF. CDR3 nucleotides: TGCGCCAGCAGCTTGGAGAGACCGGCCTCCAATGAGCAGTTCTTC.

This chain connects TRBV7-2 to TRBJ2-7; TRBD2 might be the D (6 bases). V lost 5 bases and J lost 9, with 14 bases in between. Germline loops: CDR1 SGHTA, CDR2 FQGNSA. This CDR3 region has 12 residues. This chain's CDR3 is CASSAGLVVQYF. The DNA of the CDR3 is TGTGCCAGCAGCGCGGGACTTGTAGTGCAGTACTTC.

This clone was seen more than once but under ten times. The V call is TRBV5-1, the J call TRBJ2-7; unclear D gene. The CDR3 runs 14 residues. Deletions cut 1 base from V and 0 bases from J, with 8 bases between. The V gene's germline CDR1 is SGHRS and CDR2 YFSETQ. CDR3 nucleotide sequence: TGCGCCAGCAGCTTGTCCGCAGACTCCTACGAGCAGTACTTC. Amino acid sequence: CASSLSADSYEQYF.

This rearrangement joins TRBV7-2 to TRBJ1-4, with 11 bases aligning to TRBD1. V lost 5 bases to trimming and J lost 8 bases; unmatched junction nucleotides: 7. The CDR3 contains 15 residues. Germline V lookup: CDR1 SGHTA, CDR2 FQGNSA. In nucleotides, the CDR3 is TGTGCCAGCAGCGACTTCGGGACAGGGGGGGAAAAACTGTTTTTT. Translated: CASSDFGTGGEKLFF.

This clone was counted only a few times. This chain uses TRBV7-9 with TRBJ1-1; no clear D gene. Per germline, CDR1 SEHNR and CDR2 FQNEAQ (reference sequence). Deletions cut 0 bases from V and 2 bases from J, with 10 bases between. The CDR3 runs 15 residues. The CDR3 DNA follows: TGTGCCAGCAGCTTAGCATGGTCATCCAACACTGAAGCTTTCTTT. Protein: CASSLAWSSNTEAFF. The whole variable domain, filled in from reference TRBV7-9 and TRBJ1-1, reads DTGVSQNPRHKITKRGQNVTFRCDPISEHNRLYWYRQTLGQGPEFLTYFQNEAQLEKSRLLSDRFSAERPKGSFSTLEIQRTEQGDSAMYLCASSLAWSSNTEAFFGQGTRLTVV.

The chain joins TRBV11-1 to TRBJ2-2; either TRBD1 or TRBD2 may supply D (5 bases each). CDR3 length equals 16 residues. From germline, CDR1 is SGHAT and CDR2 FQDESV (reference sequence). Trimming left V 1 base short and J 4 bases short, with 13 bases between. The CDR3 sequence is CASSLDEGSGTGELFF. The CDR3 DNA follows: TGTGCCAGCAGCTTAGATGAGGGGTCGGGCACCGGGGAGCTGTTTTTT.

The V gene is TRBV6-6, the J gene TRBJ2-3; tentatively, D is TRBD1 (6 bases). Germline loops: CDR1 MNHNY, CDR2 SVGAGI (reference sequence). This CDR3 contains 14 residues. V lost 5 bases, J lost 1 base, and 10 bases lay in between. CDR3 in DNA: TGTGCCAGCAGTCCCAGACAGGGCACAGATACGCAGTATTTT. This encodes CASSPRQGTDTQYF.

This clone was recorded a few times. V is TRBV10-3 and J is TRBJ1-2, with 10 bases matching TRBD1. The CDR3 sequence is 14 residues long. Losses at the gene ends were 5 bases for V and 3 bases for J; bases not matched to a gene: 3. CDR1 and CDR2 (germline): ENHRY, SYGVKD. The CDR3 loop is CAISTDRGDYGYTF. The DNA of the CDR3 is TGTGCCATCAGTACGGACAGGGGGGACTATGGCTACACCTTC.

CDR3 loop: CASSYSSTEGELFF. The CDR3 nucleotides read TGTGCCAGCAGTTACTCGAGTACGGAAGGGGAACTGTTTTTT. The genes are TRBV6-6 and TRBJ1-4; tentative D call: TRBD1 (5 bases). The V gene lost 0 bases and the J gene lost 12 bases, with 14 bases spanning the gap. The CDR3 runs to 14 residues. Germline loops: CDR1 MNHNY, CDR2 SVGAGI (reference sequence).

This clone appeared a few times. The V gene is TRBV9, the J gene TRBJ2-3; D is ambiguous. Between the trimmed V and J ends, which lost 3 bases and 10 bases, there was a span of 6 bases. Germline assignment: CDR1 SGDLS and CDR2 YYNGEE. This CDR3 is 10 amino acids long. The CDR3 loop is CASSGLSQYF. CDR3 nucleotides: TGTGCCAGCAGCGGTCTATCGCAGTATTTT.

This clone was seen more than once but under ten times. The chain combines TRBV29-1 with TRBJ1-1; 8 bases map to TRBD1. After removal of 4 bases from V and 1 base from J, the junction contained 8 bases not matched to a gene. The germline CDR1 and CDR2 sequences are SQVTM and ANQGSEA. CDR3 length equals 15 residues. The CDR3 here is CSVARKTGGNTEAFF. Written as DNA, the CDR3 is TGCAGCGTTGCCCGTAAAACAGGGGGGAACACTGAAGCTTTCTTT.

This clone came up a few times. The chain joins TRBV5-1 to TRBJ2-3, with a weak D call TRBD2 (6 bases). The CDR3 covers 14 residues. V was clipped by 3 bases and J by 1 base, with 9 bases between them. CDR1 SGHRS and CDR2 YFSETQ come from the germline V gene. CDR3 protein: CASSSERGTDTQYF. Written as DNA, the CDR3 is TGCGCCAGCAGCTCTGAGCGGGGCACAGATACGCAGTATTTT.

The chain carries TRBV10-3 and TRBJ2-7, with 11 bases identical to TRBD1. Germline V gene lookup returns CDR1 ENHRY and CDR2 SYGVKD. The CDR3 consists of 15 residues. V trimming: 2 bases; J trimming: 4 bases; junction bases outside the gene matches: 4. For the CDR3, the DNA is TGTGCCATCAGTGAGCCGGGACAGGGGGAATACGAGCAGTACTTC. Its translation is CAISEPGQGEYEQYF.

The chain couples TRBV5-6 to TRBJ1-2, with D uncertain. The V and J ends lost 4 bases and 4 bases respectively, with 14 bases between them. This CDR3 is built from 14 residues. CDR1 is SGHDT and CDR2 is YYEEEE in the germline V gene. The CDR3: CASSLGGYPYGYTF. The CDR3 bases are TGTGCCAGCAGCCTAGGAGGATACCCCTATGGCTACACCTTC.

This clone was recorded a few times. V and J are TRBV7-2 and TRBJ2-2, with D tentatively TRBD2 (6 bases). Between the trimmed V and J ends, which lost 5 bases and 5 bases, there was a span of 18 bases. Germline values: CDR1 SGHTA, CDR2 FQGNSA. CDR3 length equals 16 residues. The CDR3 DNA is TGTGCCAGCAGCGGAGGCAGGAGGGGCCGAACCGGGGAGCTGTTTTTT. This sequence encodes CASSGGRRGRTGELFF.

The V gene is TRBV30, the J gene TRBJ2-3; 10 bases match TRBD2. There are 16 residues in the CDR3. The germline CDR1 and CDR2 sequences are GTSNPN and SVGIG (reference sequence). V lost 3 bases and J lost 2; bases outside the gene matches: 8. CDR3 nucleotide sequence: TGTGCCTGGAGCACCACTAGCGGGGCTTACACAGATACGCAGTATTTT. It encodes CAWSTTSGAYTDTQYF.

This rearrangement joins TRBV28 to TRBJ2-5, with 7 bases fitting TRBD1. The CDR3 runs 13 residues. The germline CDR1 and CDR2 sequences are MDHEN and SYDVKM. Trimming at V came to 9 bases and at J to 2 bases, leaving 6 bases not matched to a gene. CDR3 bases: TGTGCCAGTCACAGGGGTTGGCAAGAGACCCAGTACTTC. Amino acids: CASHRGWQETQYF.